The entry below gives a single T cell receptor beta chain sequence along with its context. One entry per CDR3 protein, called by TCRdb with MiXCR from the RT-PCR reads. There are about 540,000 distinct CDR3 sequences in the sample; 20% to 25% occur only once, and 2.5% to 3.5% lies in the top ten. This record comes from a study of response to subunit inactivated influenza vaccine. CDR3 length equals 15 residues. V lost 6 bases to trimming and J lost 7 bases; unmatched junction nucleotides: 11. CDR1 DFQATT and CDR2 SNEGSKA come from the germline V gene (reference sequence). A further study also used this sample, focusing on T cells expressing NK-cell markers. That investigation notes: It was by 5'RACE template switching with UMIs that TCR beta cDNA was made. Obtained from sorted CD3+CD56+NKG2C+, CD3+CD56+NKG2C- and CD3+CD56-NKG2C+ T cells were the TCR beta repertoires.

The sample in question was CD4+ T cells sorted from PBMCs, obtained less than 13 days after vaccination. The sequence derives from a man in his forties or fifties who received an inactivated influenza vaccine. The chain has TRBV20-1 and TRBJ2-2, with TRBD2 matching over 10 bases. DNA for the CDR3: TGCAGTGCGCCCTCCCTAGCGGGAGTGGACGGGGAGCTGTTTTTT. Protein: CSAPSLAGVDGELFF.